Included here is one T cell receptor (beta chain) sequence, with context. Its antigen is not identified. From germline, CDR1 is MNHEY and CDR2 SVGAGI. Trimming pared 6 bases from V and 4 bases from J, leaving 12 bases between. This CDR3 has 13 amino acids. This entry belongs to a study of T-cell memory formation after mild COVID-19. Study results and caveats: Clones that got smaller from day 15 to 85 had even CD4/CD8, while clones growing later tipped toward CD4+. The second-wave clones peaking on day 37 were not confirmed as SARS-CoV-2-specific. Some clones that responded turned up in pre-infection memory, which suggests that cross-reactive memory joined in.

TCRdb fed the 5' RACE reads into MiXCR, producing one record per CDR3 protein. The table has hundreds of thousands of distinct CDR3 sequences, roughly a fifth seen once; the top ten hold around 7.7%. This receptor was identified in an adult woman who had mild COVID-19 (a few samples of this study predate the infection). Cell type and time point are not known. The chain links TRBV6-5 to TRBJ1-1, with D perhaps matching TRBD1 (6 bases). The sample was PBMCs or a T cell subset sorted from them (not recorded which). CDR3 loop: CASRTGSGTEAFF. For the CDR3, the DNA is TGTGCCAGCAGAACAGGGTCTGGCACTGAAGCTTTCTTT.